The next 15 T cell receptor beta chains were all read from a single sample in a study of blood T cell repertoires in COVID-19. The method was immunoSEQ multiplex PCR; TCRdb's version includes in-frame clones alone and lacks a portion of them. The profile shows 100,000 to 150,000 clones, approximately 84% of them singletons. The sample comprised peripheral blood. Receptors were obtained from a man in his sixties with acute or convalescent COVID-19.

The chain recombines TRBV10-1 with TRBJ2-2, with 10 bases that match TRBD2. Trimming took 6 bases from V and 5 from J; bases not matched to a gene: 9. The germline V gene encodes CDR1 WNHNN and CDR2 SYGVQD (reference sequence). This CDR3 is built from 16 residues. The CDR3 nucleotides are TGCGCCAGCAGCGATTCCCTTAGCGGGGGGACCGGGGAGCTGTTTTTT. Translated, it gives CASSDSLSGGTGELFF.

The genes are TRBV11-2 and TRBJ2-7, with D perhaps TRBD2 (7 bases). Germline V CDR1 and CDR2: SGHAT, FQNNGV. V was shortened by 1 base and J by 6 bases, with 22 bases between the two germline ends. The CDR3 totals 17 residues. The CDR3 loop is CASSLGLPGGGRGEQYF. DNA for the CDR3: TGTGCCAGCAGCTTAGGCCTTCCGGGGGGCGGGCGCGGCGAGCAGTACTTC.

The rearrangement links TRBV5-1 to TRBJ2-7, with D maybe TRBD2 (7 bases). The CDR3 is made up of 14 amino acids. V was cut by 1 base and J by 3 bases, with 11 bases left in between. Germline V gene data show CDR1 as SGHRS and CDR2 as YFSETQ. DNA for the CDR3: TGCGCCAGCAGCTTGTCGGGGGGCGGCTACGAGCAGTACTTC. As protein: CASSLSGGGYEQYF.

The chain joins TRBV7-6 to TRBJ1-5; D may be TRBD1 (5 bases). CDR1 is SGHVS, CDR2 FNYEAQ, per germline. V was shortened by 1 base and J by 2 bases, with 9 bases between the two germline ends. The CDR3 is made up of 15 amino acids. The CDR3 DNA reads TGTGCCAGCAGCTTAGAGTCGGGGGGCAATCAGCCCCAGCATTTT. The encoded protein is CASSLESGGNQPQHF.

The chain uses TRBV6-1 and TRBJ1-2; 12 bases are shared with TRBD1. Germline assignment: CDR1 MNHNS and CDR2 SASEGT. The CDR3 consists of 17 residues. Trimming at V came to 2 bases and at J to 7 bases, leaving 11 bases not matched to a gene. CDR3 in amino acids: CASSELSGGTGGFGYTF. The CDR3 nucleotides read TGTGCCAGCAGTGAACTTTCCGGAGGGACAGGGGGCTTTGGCTACACCTTC.

The rearrangement links TRBV6-2 or TRBV6-3 to TRBJ1-5, with D possibly being TRBD1 (5 bases). The germline CDR1 and CDR2 sequences are MNHEY and SVGEGT. This CDR3 is 15 amino acids long. Trimming removed 6 bases at V and 5 bases at J, with 17 bases between. This chain's CDR3 is CASSGYQGGDQPQHF. CDR3 DNA sequence: TGTGCCAGCAGCGGATATCAGGGAGGCGATCAGCCCCAGCATTTT.

This chain uses TRBV5-1 with TRBJ2-3; D might be TRBD2 (5 bases). The CDR3 runs 17 residues. Trimming left V 0 bases short and J 0 bases short, with 14 bases between. Germline V gene data show CDR1 as SGHRS and CDR2 as YFSETQ. CDR3 sequence (DNA): TGCGCCAGCAGCTTGGGGGTCTGGCGGGCTAGCACAGATACGCAGTATTTT. It codes for CASSLGVWRASTDTQYF.

This chain links TRBV2 with TRBJ1-2; TRBD1 aligns across 8 bases. Looked up from germline, CDR1 is SNHLY and CDR2 is FYNNEI. The V gene end was trimmed by 9 bases and the J gene end by 4 bases; junction bases not matched to a gene: 13. This CDR3 has 15 residues. The CDR3 protein is CASTQPGQDIYGYTF. CDR3 DNA sequence: TGTGCCAGTACACAACCGGGACAGGACATCTATGGCTACACCTTC.

A remark on this clone: Other nucleotide sequences from this sample produce the same CDR3. The chain uses TRBV6-5 and TRBJ2-5, with 9 nucleotides matching TRBD1. This CDR3 contains 15 residues. V lost 0 bases, J lost 4 bases, and 3 bases stayed unmatched. CDR1 and CDR2 (germline): MNHEY, SVGAGI. The CDR3 DNA reads as TGTGCCAGCAGTTACTCACAGGGGGCTGGAGAGACCCAGTACTTC. Its translation: CASSYSQGAGETQYF.

The chain couples TRBV19 to TRBJ1-2, with 7 nucleotides matching TRBD1. The CDR3 totals 14 residues. The germline CDR1 and CDR2 sequences are LNHDA and SQIVND (reference sequence). V lost 4 bases, J lost 1 base, and 3 bases stayed unmatched. The CDR3 sequence is CASSTGTVNYGYTF. Written as DNA, the CDR3 is TGTGCCAGTAGTACCGGGACAGTTAACTATGGCTACACCTTC.

The chain employs TRBV5-4 and TRBJ1-6; TRBD1 agrees at 10 bases. Germline CDR1 is SGHNT and CDR2 is YYREEE (reference sequence). V trimming: 3 bases; J trimming: 9 bases; junction bases outside the gene matches: 3. There are 14 residues in the CDR3. CDR3 region: CASSSRDRGSPLHF. CDR3 nucleotide sequence: TGTGCCAGCAGCTCCCGGGACAGGGGTTCACCCCTCCACTTT.

This chain connects TRBV29-1 to TRBJ1-2; 7 nucleotides agree with TRBD1. J gave up 4 bases and V 0 bases, and 11 bases lay outside the gene matches. The CDR3 runs 16 residues. In germline, CDR1 is SQVTM, CDR2 ANQGSEA. The chain's CDR3 is CSVEEIDRDSLYGYTF. The CDR3 bases are TGCAGCGTTGAAGAGATAGACAGGGATTCCCTCTATGGCTACACCTTC.

The chain is built from TRBV28 and TRBJ1-2; tentative D call: TRBD1 (6 bases). The CDR3 extends over 14 amino acids. V shed 4 bases and J shed 4 bases, with 13 bases lying between them. From germline, CDR1 is MDHEN and CDR2 SYDVKM. CDR3 sequence (DNA): TGTGCCAGCAGTTCCCAGGGGAAACTCTATGGCTACACCTTC. Translated, it gives CASSSQGKLYGYTF.

This sequence joins TRBV4-1 and TRBJ1-1; possible D gene TRBD1, 6 bases. Germline loops: CDR1 MGHRA, CDR2 YSYEKL. Trimming pared 1 base from V and 4 bases from J, leaving 13 bases between. The CDR3 extends over 15 amino acids. This CDR3 reads CASSQGVTGITEAFF. The CDR3 region has the DNA TGCGCCAGCAGCCAAGGGGTCACAGGGATCACTGAAGCTTTCTTT.

The J gene is TRBJ2-1, the V gene TRBV30, with 7 nucleotides matching TRBD2. The CDR3 consists of 17 residues. With V trimmed by 5 bases and J by 5 bases, 18 bases remained unmatched. Germline V gives CDR1 GTSNPN, CDR2 SVGIG (reference sequence). The CDR3 sequence: CAWRRERTGLDNNEQFF. The CDR3, as DNA: TGTGCCTGGCGGCGGGAGCGGACGGGACTCGACAACAATGAGCAGTTCTTC.